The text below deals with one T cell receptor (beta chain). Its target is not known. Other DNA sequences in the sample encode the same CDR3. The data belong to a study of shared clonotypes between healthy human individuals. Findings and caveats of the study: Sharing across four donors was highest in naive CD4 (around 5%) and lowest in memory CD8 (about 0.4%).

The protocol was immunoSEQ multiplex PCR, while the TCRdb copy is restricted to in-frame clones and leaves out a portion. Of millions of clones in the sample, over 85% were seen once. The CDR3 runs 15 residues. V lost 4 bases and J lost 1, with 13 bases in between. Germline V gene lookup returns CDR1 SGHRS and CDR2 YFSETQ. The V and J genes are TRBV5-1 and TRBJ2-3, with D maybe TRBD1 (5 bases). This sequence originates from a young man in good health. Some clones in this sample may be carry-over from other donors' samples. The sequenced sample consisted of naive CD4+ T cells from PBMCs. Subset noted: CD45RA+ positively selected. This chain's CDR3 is CASSRILQGTDTQYF. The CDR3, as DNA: TGCGCCAGCAGCCGGATCTTACAGGGCACAGATACGCAGTATTTT.